A single sample is the source of the 13 T cell receptor beta chains below, sequenced in a study of response to subunit inactivated influenza vaccine. TCRdb ran MiXCR on the RT-PCR reads and lists one entry per CDR3 protein. The table lists roughly 500,000 distinct CDR3 sequences, approximately 24% of them singletons. The sample here was CD4+ T cells sorted from PBMCs, taken less than 6 days after vaccination. The receptors originated from a man in his fifties who received an inactivated influenza vaccine.

This clonotype was detected a few times. The J gene is TRBJ2-7, the V gene TRBV28; D is ambiguous. The CDR3 runs to 13 residues. The V gene's germline CDR1 is MDHEN and CDR2 SYDVKM. The ends were cut back, 4 bases at V and 2 bases at J, with 9 bases in the middle. This CDR3 is CASSSPAPYEQYF. CDR3 sequence (DNA): TGTGCCAGCAGTTCCCCTGCTCCCTACGAGCAGTACTTC.

The sample holds many counts of this clonotype. V usage is TRBV20-1 and J usage is TRBJ1-5; D unresolved. Germline lookup yields CDR1 DFQATT and CDR2 SNEGSKA (reference sequence). V lost 2 bases to trimming and J lost 0 bases, with 5 bases between them. CDR3 length equals 13 residues. The CDR3 loop reads CSARQDSNQPQHF. The CDR3 coding sequence is TGCAGTGCTAGACAGGATAGCAATCAGCCCCAGCATTTT.

This clonotype has just a few counts. This sequence joins TRBV4-3 and TRBJ1-1, with 9 nucleotides matching TRBD1. The CDR3 is 15 amino acids. Germline V gives CDR1 LGHNA, CDR2 YSLEER. V gave up 1 base and J gave up 9 bases; unmatched junction bases: 9. The CDR3 bases are TGCGCCAGCAGCCAAGTAGTGCGGACAGGGGATCAAGCTTTCTTT. Translation: CASSQVVRTGDQAFF.

The chain couples TRBV5-1 to TRBJ2-3; D perhaps matches TRBD2 (6 bases). Germline CDR1 and CDR2: SGHRS and YFSETQ. The CDR3 extends over 15 amino acids. V was clipped by 4 bases and J by 1 base, with 13 bases between them. The CDR3 DNA reads as TGCGCCAGCAGCGAGCTTGGCGGGGGCACAGATACGCAGTATTTT. It codes for CASSELGGGTDTQYF.

The chain has TRBV12-3 or TRBV12-4 and TRBJ2-1, with 9 nucleotides matching TRBD2. V lost 2 bases, J lost 10 bases, and 9 bases stayed unmatched. CDR3 length: 15 amino acids. The CDR3 DNA sequence: TGTGCCAGCAGTTTACTCGCGGGGGGGCTCGGGGAGCAGTTCTTC. Amino acid sequence: CASSLLAGGLGEQFF.

The chain carries TRBV18 and TRBJ2-2; D gene unclear. V gave up 1 base and J gave up 6 bases, with 9 bases separating them. Germline V gene lookup returns CDR1 KGHSH and CDR2 LQKENI. The CDR3 loop spans 14 amino acids. CDR3: CASSPRGIAGELFF. Written as DNA, the CDR3 is TGTGCCAGCTCACCACGTGGCATTGCCGGGGAGCTGTTTTTT. Complete variable domain (other parts from reference TRBV18 and TRBJ2-2): NAGVMQNPRHLVRRRGQEARLRCSPMKGHSHVYWYRQLPEEGLKFMVYLQKENIIDESGMPKERFSAEFPKEGPSILRIQQVVRGDSAAYFCASSPRGIAGELFFGEGSRLTVL.

The chain couples TRBV5-5 to TRBJ2-5; D unresolved. Germline CDR1 reads SGHKS; CDR2 reads YYEKEE (reference sequence). This CDR3 comprises 13 residues. V was trimmed by 4 bases and J by 4 bases, leaving 11 bases between them. The CDR3 loop is CASSDIVGETQYF. The CDR3 coding sequence is TGTGCCAGCAGCGACATCGTGGGAGAGACCCAGTACTTC.

The table lists this clonotype with many counts. The chain has TRBV20-1 and TRBJ2-2; the D is unclear. Germline V gene data show CDR1 as DFQATT and CDR2 as SNEGSKA (reference sequence). V dropped 2 bases and J dropped 3 bases, with 7 bases sitting between them. The CDR3 is 13 residues long. The chain's CDR3 is CSARRLDTGELFF. For the CDR3, the DNA is TGCAGTGCTAGAAGGCTCGACACCGGGGAGCTGTTTTTT.

The sample holds many counts of this clonotype. This chain links TRBV4-3 with TRBJ2-7; 8 bases are a match to TRBD2. This CDR3 has 16 amino acids. Germline V CDR1 and CDR2: LGHNA, YSLEER. V lost 1 base and J lost 0; bases outside the gene matches: 5. The CDR3 DNA reads as TGCGCCAGCAGCCAAGCGGTAGCGGGGTACTCCTACGAGCAGTACTTC. Amino acids: CASSQAVAGYSYEQYF.

This clonotype has only a few counts. V is TRBV6-5 and J is TRBJ1-2; 7 bases align to TRBD1. Per germline, CDR1 MNHEY and CDR2 SVGAGI. The ends lost 2 bases at V and 4 bases at J; junction bases unmatched: 4. The CDR3 is 14 residues long. This chain's CDR3 is CASSYTGTVYGYTF. The CDR3, as DNA: TGTGCCAGCAGTTACACCGGGACAGTCTATGGCTACACCTTC.

The genes are TRBV29-1 and TRBJ2-7, with TRBD1 matching 11 bases. CDR3 length: 15 residues. Losses at the gene ends were 6 bases for V and 2 bases for J; bases not matched to a gene: 9. CDR1 and CDR2 (germline): SQVTM, ANQGSEA. CDR3 sequence: CSVTGTGGTTYEQYF. CDR3 coding DNA: TGCAGCGTAACCGGGACAGGGGGTACCACCTACGAGCAGTACTTC.

This chain links TRBV7-2 with TRBJ2-7; a weak D match, TRBD2 (6 bases). V lost 5 bases to trimming and J lost 3 bases, with 14 bases between them. This CDR3 comprises 14 residues. Germline CDR1 SGHTA, CDR2 FQGNSA. As DNA, the CDR3 is TGTGCCAGCAGCCCGACGGGGGTGCGCTACGAGCAGTACTTC. As protein: CASSPTGVRYEQYF.

The chain has TRBV27 and TRBJ2-1; TRBD2 aligns across 7 bases. Germline lookup yields CDR1 MNHEY and CDR2 SMNVEV (reference sequence). The V gene end was trimmed by 4 bases and the J gene end by 14 bases; junction bases not matched to a gene: 17. This CDR3 is built from 15 residues. The CDR3 spells CASSSQTSPASVEFF. The CDR3 nucleotides read TGTGCCAGCAGTTCCCAGACTAGCCCAGCTTCTGTGGAGTTCTTC.